This T cell receptor beta chain was documented in a study of T cell responses to AZD1222 COVID-19 vaccine. Overall study findings and caveats: When two AZD1222 doses had been given, Spike-specific TCR breadth and depth rose. Donors were largely white British and mainly female; clonal diversity was possibly underestimated.

Germline V gene lookup returns CDR1 LGHDT and CDR2 YNNKEL (reference sequence). The V end lost 6 bases, the J end lost 1 base, and 10 bases lay between the germline ends. This CDR3 has 14 amino acids. Comment on this clone: Its target is unknown.

The method was immunoSEQ multiplex PCR; TCRdb's version includes in-frame clones alone and lacks a portion of them. The sample records more than 100,000 clones, about 90% being singletons. Sequenced material: peripheral blood, taken on day 0 of AZD1222 vaccination. This TCR came from an adult in good health. The chain has TRBV3-1 (or the pseudogene TRBV3-2) and TRBJ1-5, with TRBD1 as a possible D gene (6 bases). The CDR3 sequence is CASSQGFSNQPQHF. CDR3 nucleotides: TGTGCCAGCAGTCAGGGGTTCAGCAATCAGCCCCAGCATTTT.